The present entry profiles one TCR beta chain with its context. Trimming took off 7 bases at V and 9 bases at J, with 16 bases between the two ends. The CDR3 is 14 residues long. In germline, CDR1 is LNHDA, CDR2 SQIVND (reference sequence). Sequencing used immunoSEQ multiplex PCR; TCRdb keeps in-frame clones, though not all of them. Of approximately 200,000 clones listed, 84% were seen once; the top ten hold less than 6.5%. The sample comes from a study of blood T cell repertoires in COVID-19. The rearrangement uses TRBV19 and TRBJ1-6, with no clear D. Sequencing input: peripheral blood. The sequence was collected from a woman aged 60-70 years who had recovered from COVID-19. The CDR3 is CASTPVWSGSPLHF. The CDR3 coding sequence is TGTGCCAGTACCCCAGTTTGGAGTGGTTCACCCCTCCACTTT.